Shown below are 17 T cell receptor beta chains from a single sample sequenced in a study of cytomegalovirus exposure and HLA in healthy donors. PCR amplification relied on 60 Vbeta primers (plus 13 Jbeta primers). Assay: immunoSEQ multiplex PCR; the TCRdb copy retains only in-frame clones and omits some. This table holds around 98,000 clones, under 75% found once. Sequenced input: PBMCs. These receptors came from a middle-aged man in good health and CMV-seronegative.

This clone was observed a handful of times. The chain uses TRBV6-5 and TRBJ2-7; the D gene is possibly TRBD2 (5 bases). There are 13 residues in the CDR3. Trimming pared 3 bases from V and 1 base from J, leaving 7 bases between. The germline V gene encodes CDR1 MNHEY and CDR2 SVGAGI. The CDR3 spells CASSYERSYEQYF. CDR3 sequence (DNA): TGTGCCAGCAGTTATGAGCGGTCCTACGAGCAGTACTTC.

The rearrangement uses TRBV19 and TRBJ1-1; no clear D gene. V dropped 6 bases and J dropped 4 bases, with 18 bases sitting between them. Per the germline V gene, CDR1 is LNHDA and CDR2 is SQIVND (reference sequence). The CDR3 covers 15 residues. The CDR3 DNA is TGTGCCAGTAGCACCACCCCGCCGCGGGGCACTGAAGCTTTCTTT. Its translation: CASSTTPPRGTEAFF.

V gene TRBV30 combines with J gene TRBJ1-5; D possibly corresponds to TRBD1 (5 bases). V was clipped by 3 bases and J by 11 bases, with 11 bases between them. The germline V gene encodes CDR1 GTSNPN and CDR2 SVGIG (reference sequence). The CDR3 runs to 11 residues. The CDR3 region is CAWSRGGSQHF. In nucleotides, the CDR3 is TGTGCCTGGAGCCGGGGGGGATCCCAGCATTTT.

This chain connects TRBV11-3 to TRBJ2-1; 12 bases agree with TRBD1. Germline CDR1 reads SGHNT; CDR2 reads YENEEA. The CDR3 has 17 residues. The J segment lost 7 bases and the V segment lost 4 bases, leaving 11 bases of the junction unmatched. CDR3 in amino acids: CASSSSSGTGGRNEQFF. The CDR3 nucleotides are TGTGCCAGCAGCTCCTCGTCCGGGACAGGGGGCCGGAATGAGCAGTTCTTC.

The chain employs TRBV6-1 and TRBJ2-7; 8 bases fit TRBD2. CDR3 length: 14 amino acids. Per the germline V gene, CDR1 is MNHNS and CDR2 is SASEGT. With V trimmed by 4 bases and J by 7 bases, 9 bases remained unmatched. CDR3 DNA sequence: TGTGCCAGCAGTGTTACGGGAGGGCCCCGGGAGCAGTACTTC. Protein product: CASSVTGGPREQYF.

The gene calls are TRBV27 and TRBJ2-1, with D perhaps matching TRBD2 (7 bases). This CDR3 region has 15 residues. V gave up 0 bases and J gave up 7 bases, with 13 bases separating them. Per germline, CDR1 MNHEY and CDR2 SMNVEV (reference sequence). CDR3 loop: CASSLSRGALNEQFF. For the CDR3, the DNA is TGTGCCAGCAGTTTATCTCGGGGGGCTCTTAATGAGCAGTTCTTC.

This clone was counted a single time. The CDR3 loop reads CAWIAGPAGEQYF. Written as DNA, the CDR3 is TGTGCCTGGATCGCGGGGCCCGCGGGAGAGCAGTACTTC. The chain recombines TRBV30 with TRBJ2-5, with 7 bases aligning to TRBD2. CDR1 is GTSNPN, CDR2 SVGIG, per germline (reference sequence). This CDR3 is built from 13 residues. V gave up 4 bases and J gave up 11 bases; unmatched junction bases: 13.

This rearrangement joins TRBV2 to TRBJ2-2, with 9 positions matching TRBD1. The trim removed 6 bases at V and 6 bases at J, leaving 11 bases unmatched. This CDR3 is 16 amino acids long. The V gene's germline CDR1 is SNHLY and CDR2 FYNNEI. CDR3 protein: CASSVDRQGESGELFF. Here the CDR3 DNA reads TGTGCCAGCAGCGTCGACCGACAGGGGGAGTCCGGGGAGCTGTTTTTT. The full variable domain, in which reference TRBV2 and TRBJ2-2 provide the parts outside the CDR3, is EPEVTQTPSHQVTQMGQEVILRCVPISNHLYFYWYRQILGQKVEFLVSFYNNEISEKSEIFDDQFSVERPDGSNFTLKIRSTKLEDSAMYFCASSVDRQGESGELFFGEGSRLTVL.

V usage is TRBV27 and J usage is TRBJ2-7; tentative D call: TRBD1 (6 bases). The CDR3 spans 14 residues. Trimming left V 5 bases short and J 2 bases short, with 13 bases between. Germline lookup yields CDR1 MNHEY and CDR2 SMNVEV (reference sequence). CDR3 region: CASSPWDTPYEQYF. CDR3 coding DNA: TGTGCCAGCAGTCCCTGGGACACCCCCTACGAGCAGTACTTC.

The chain joins TRBV28 to TRBJ2-7, with 15 bases matching TRBD2. The length of the CDR3 is 14 residues. Germline CDR1 reads MDHEN; CDR2 reads SYDVKM. V gave up 6 bases and J gave up 4 bases; unmatched junction bases: 1. CDR3 region: CASSGTSGGYEQYF. CDR3 DNA sequence: TGTGCCAGCAGCGGGACTAGCGGGGGGTACGAGCAGTACTTC.

The V call is TRBV11-3, the J call TRBJ2-1; 15 bases are shared with TRBD2. J lost 0 bases, V lost 5 bases, and 5 bases had no gene match. This CDR3 has 18 residues. Per the germline V gene, CDR1 is SGHNT and CDR2 is YENEEA. The CDR3 sequence: CASSAGTSGGSSYNEQFF. For the CDR3, the DNA is TGTGCCAGCAGCGCCGGGACTAGCGGGGGGAGCTCCTACAATGAGCAGTTCTTC.

The chain links TRBV18 to TRBJ2-7; 9 nucleotides line up with TRBD2. Germline CDR1 KGHSH, CDR2 LQKENI. This CDR3 comprises 15 residues. The J segment lost 3 bases and the V segment lost 5 bases, leaving 8 bases of the junction unmatched. The CDR3: CASSGGSSGNYEQYF. The CDR3, as DNA: TGTGCCAGCTCAGGGGGGTCTAGCGGGAACTACGAGCAGTACTTC.

This clone showed up just a few times. The CDR3 region is CASSPRLALAYEQYF. As DNA, the CDR3 is TGTGCCAGCAGCCCACGACTAGCGCTCGCCTACGAGCAGTACTTC. V gene TRBV9 combines with J gene TRBJ2-7; 8 bases are a match to TRBD2. The CDR3 runs to 15 residues. After removal of 4 bases from V and 2 bases from J, the junction contained 8 bases not matched to a gene. Per germline, CDR1 SGDLS and CDR2 YYNGEE.

J is TRBJ2-7 and V is TRBV19; D might be TRBD1 (6 bases). Germline loops: CDR1 LNHDA, CDR2 SQIVND (reference sequence). The length of the CDR3 is 14 residues. Trimming shortened V by 6 bases and J by 5 bases, and 17 bases separated the two germline ends. The CDR3 region has the DNA TGTGCCAGTAGAACCGCCGGGACAATGGACGAGCAGTACTTC. It encodes CASRTAGTMDEQYF.

This clone has a handful of counts. The rearrangement uses TRBV4-3 and TRBJ1-2, with D possibly being TRBD1 (5 bases). V shed 6 bases and J shed 5 bases, with 10 bases lying between them. This CDR3 is 12 amino acids long. Germline CDR1 and CDR2: LGHNA and YSLEER. The CDR3 protein is CASSTDSYGYTF. The CDR3 DNA is TGCGCCAGCAGTACCGACAGTTATGGCTACACCTTC.

The chain uses TRBV28 and TRBJ1-2, with 8 bases identical to TRBD1. The germline V gene encodes CDR1 MDHEN and CDR2 SYDVKM. J was trimmed by 6 bases and V by 6 bases; bases with no gene match: 3. CDR3 length: 12 residues. DNA of the CDR3: TGTGCCAGCAGGCGGACAGGGAATGGCTACACCTTC. Protein sequence: CASRRTGNGYTF.

The rearrangement joins TRBV19 to TRBJ2-1; possibly TRBD1 for D (6 bases). The CDR3 consists of 15 residues. V lost 2 bases, J lost 8 bases, and 16 bases lay in between. CDR1 and CDR2 from the germline V gene are LNHDA and SQIVND (reference sequence). The CDR3 sequence is CASSITGTKGDEQFF. CDR3 nucleotides: TGTGCCAGTAGTATAACCGGGACAAAGGGCGATGAGCAGTTCTTC.